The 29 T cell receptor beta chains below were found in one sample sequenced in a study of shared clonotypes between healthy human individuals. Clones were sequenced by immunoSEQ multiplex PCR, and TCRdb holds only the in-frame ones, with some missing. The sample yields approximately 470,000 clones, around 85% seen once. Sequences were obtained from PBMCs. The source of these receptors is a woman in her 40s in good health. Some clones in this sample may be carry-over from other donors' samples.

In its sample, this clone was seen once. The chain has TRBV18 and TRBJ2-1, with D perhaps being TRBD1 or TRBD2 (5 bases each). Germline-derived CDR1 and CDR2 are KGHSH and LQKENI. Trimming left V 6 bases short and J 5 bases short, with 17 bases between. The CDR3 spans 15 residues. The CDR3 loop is CASSSGTDFHNEQFF. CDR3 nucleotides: TGTGCCAGCTCTTCCGGGACCGACTTTCACAATGAGCAGTTCTTC.

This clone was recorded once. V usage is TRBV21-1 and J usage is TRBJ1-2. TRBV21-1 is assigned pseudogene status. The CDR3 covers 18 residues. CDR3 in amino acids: CASSKTTPSGGWAEGYTF. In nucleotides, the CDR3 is TGTGCCAGCAGCAAAACCACCCCCTCGGGCGGATGGGCAGAGGGCTACACCTTC.

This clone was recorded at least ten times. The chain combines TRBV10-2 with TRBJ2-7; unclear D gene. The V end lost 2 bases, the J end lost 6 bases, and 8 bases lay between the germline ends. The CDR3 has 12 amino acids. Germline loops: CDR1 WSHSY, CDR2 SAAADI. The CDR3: CASSEPDREQYF. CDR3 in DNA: TGCGCCAGCAGTGAGCCGGACCGCGAGCAGTACTTC.

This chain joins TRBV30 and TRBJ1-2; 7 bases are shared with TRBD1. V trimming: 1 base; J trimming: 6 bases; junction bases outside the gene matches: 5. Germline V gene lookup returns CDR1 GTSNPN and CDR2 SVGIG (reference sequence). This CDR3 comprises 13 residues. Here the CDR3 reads CAWSAGTVDGYTF. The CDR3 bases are TGTGCCTGGAGTGCAGGGACAGTGGATGGCTACACCTTC.

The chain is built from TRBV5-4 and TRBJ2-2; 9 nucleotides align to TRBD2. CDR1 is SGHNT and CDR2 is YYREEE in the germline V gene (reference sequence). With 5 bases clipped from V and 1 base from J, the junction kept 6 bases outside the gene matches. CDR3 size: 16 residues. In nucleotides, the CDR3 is TGTGCCAGCAGTCCTGGACTAGCGCTGAACACCGGGGAGCTGTTTTTT. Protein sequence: CASSPGLALNTGELFF.

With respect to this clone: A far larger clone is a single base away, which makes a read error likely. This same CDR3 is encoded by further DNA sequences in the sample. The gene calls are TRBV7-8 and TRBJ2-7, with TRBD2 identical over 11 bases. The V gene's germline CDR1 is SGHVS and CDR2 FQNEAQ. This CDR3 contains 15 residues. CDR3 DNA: TGTGCTAGCAGCTCCCGCCGACTAGCGGGGTACGAGCAGTACTTC. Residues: CASSSRRLAGYEQYF.

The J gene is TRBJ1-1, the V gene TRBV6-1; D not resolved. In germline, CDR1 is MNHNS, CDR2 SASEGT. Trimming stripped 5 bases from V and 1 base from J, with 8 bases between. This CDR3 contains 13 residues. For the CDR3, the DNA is TGTGCCAGCAGTACGACGGAGAACACTGAAGCTTTCTTT. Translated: CASSTTENTEAFF.

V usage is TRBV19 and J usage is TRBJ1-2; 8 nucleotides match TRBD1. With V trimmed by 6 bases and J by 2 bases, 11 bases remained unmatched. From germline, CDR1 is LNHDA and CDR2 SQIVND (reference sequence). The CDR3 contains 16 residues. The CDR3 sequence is CASRRRGTGENYGYTF. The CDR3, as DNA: TGTGCCAGTAGACGGCGGGGGACAGGAGAGAACTATGGCTACACCTTC.

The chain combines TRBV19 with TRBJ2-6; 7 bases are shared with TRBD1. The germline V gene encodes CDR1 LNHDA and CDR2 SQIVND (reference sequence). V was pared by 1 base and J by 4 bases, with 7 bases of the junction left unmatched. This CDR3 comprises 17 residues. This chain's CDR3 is CASSIGGGLSGANVLTF. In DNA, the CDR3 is TGTGCCAGTAGTATAGGAGGGGGCCTCTCCGGGGCCAACGTCCTGACTTTC.

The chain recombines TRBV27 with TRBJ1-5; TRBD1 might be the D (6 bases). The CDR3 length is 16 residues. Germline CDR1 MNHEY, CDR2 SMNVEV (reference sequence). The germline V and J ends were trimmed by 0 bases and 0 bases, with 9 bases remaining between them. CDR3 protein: CASSLSAGASNQPQHF. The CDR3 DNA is TGTGCCAGCAGTTTATCAGCAGGGGCTAGCAATCAGCCCCAGCATTTT.

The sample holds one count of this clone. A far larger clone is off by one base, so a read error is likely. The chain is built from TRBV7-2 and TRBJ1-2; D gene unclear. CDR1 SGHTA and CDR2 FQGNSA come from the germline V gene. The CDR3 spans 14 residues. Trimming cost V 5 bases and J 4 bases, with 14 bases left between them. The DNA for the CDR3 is TGTGCCAGCAGCCCGGTCGGGGAAACCTATGGCTACACCTTC. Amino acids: CASSPVGETYGYTF.

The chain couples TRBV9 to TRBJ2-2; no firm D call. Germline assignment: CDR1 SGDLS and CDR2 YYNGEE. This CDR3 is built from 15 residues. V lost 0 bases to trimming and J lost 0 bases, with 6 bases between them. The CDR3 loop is CASSVEAANTGELFF. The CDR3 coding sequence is TGTGCCAGCAGCGTAGAGGCAGCGAACACCGGGGAGCTGTTTTTT.

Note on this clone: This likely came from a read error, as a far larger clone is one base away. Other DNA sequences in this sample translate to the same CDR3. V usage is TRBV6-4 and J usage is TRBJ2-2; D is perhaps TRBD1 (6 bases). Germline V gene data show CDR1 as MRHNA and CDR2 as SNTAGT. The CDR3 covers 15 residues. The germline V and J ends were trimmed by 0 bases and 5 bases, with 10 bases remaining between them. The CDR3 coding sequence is TGTGCCAGCAGTGACTCGGACAGACATACCGGGGAGCTGTTTTTT. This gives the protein CASSDSDRHTGELFF.

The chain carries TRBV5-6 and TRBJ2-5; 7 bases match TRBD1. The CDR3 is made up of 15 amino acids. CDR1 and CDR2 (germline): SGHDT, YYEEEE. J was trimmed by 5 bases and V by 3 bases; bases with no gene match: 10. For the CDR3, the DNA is TGTGCCAGCAGCTACCCAGGACAGGTGACGGAGACCCAGTACTTC. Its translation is CASSYPGQVTETQYF.

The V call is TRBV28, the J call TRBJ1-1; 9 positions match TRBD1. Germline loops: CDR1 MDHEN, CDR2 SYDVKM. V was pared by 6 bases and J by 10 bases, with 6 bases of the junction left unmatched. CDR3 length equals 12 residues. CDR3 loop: CASRDGGQGAFF. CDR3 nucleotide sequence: TGTGCCAGCAGAGACGGGGGACAGGGAGCTTTCTTT.

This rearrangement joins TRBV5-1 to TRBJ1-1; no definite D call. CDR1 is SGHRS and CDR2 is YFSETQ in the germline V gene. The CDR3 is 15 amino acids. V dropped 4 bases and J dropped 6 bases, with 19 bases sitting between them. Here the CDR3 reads CASSPEPDRAAEAFF. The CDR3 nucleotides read TGCGCCAGCAGCCCTGAACCAGACCGTGCCGCTGAAGCTTTCTTT.

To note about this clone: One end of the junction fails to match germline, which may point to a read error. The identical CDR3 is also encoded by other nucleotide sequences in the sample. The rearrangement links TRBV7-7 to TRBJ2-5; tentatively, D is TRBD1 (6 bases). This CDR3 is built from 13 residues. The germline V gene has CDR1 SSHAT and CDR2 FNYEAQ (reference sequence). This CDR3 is CASSLDRKETQYF. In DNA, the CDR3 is TGTGCTAGCAGCTTAGACAGGAAAGAGACCCAGTACTTC.

The CDR3 region is CASSLRAREEKLFF. For the CDR3, the DNA is TGTGCCAGCAGCTTAAGGGCCCGAGAGGAAAAACTGTTTTTT. The V call is TRBV7-9, the J call TRBJ1-4; D unresolved. The CDR3 spans 14 residues. CDR1 is SEHNR, CDR2 FQNEAQ, per germline (reference sequence). Trimming left V 2 bases short and J 8 bases short, with 12 bases between.

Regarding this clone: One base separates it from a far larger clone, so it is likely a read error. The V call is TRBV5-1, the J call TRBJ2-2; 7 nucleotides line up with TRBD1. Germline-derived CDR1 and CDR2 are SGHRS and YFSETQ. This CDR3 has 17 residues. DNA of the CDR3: TGCGCCAGCAGCTTGGTCCCAGGGGGATCGAACACCGGGGAGCCGTTTTTT. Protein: CASSLVPGGSNTGEPFF.

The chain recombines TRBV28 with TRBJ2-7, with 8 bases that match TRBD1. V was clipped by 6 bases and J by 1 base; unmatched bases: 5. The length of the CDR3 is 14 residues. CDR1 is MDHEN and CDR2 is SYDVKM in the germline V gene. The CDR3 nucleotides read TGTGCCAGCAGACCGACAGGGGCATCCTACGAGCAGTACTTC. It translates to CASRPTGASYEQYF.

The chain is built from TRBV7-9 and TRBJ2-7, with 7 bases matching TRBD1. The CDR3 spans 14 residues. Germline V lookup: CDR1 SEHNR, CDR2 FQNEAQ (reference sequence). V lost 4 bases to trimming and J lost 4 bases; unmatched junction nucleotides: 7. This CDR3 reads CASSSTGYSYEQYF. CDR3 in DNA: TGTGCCAGCAGCTCGACAGGGTACTCATACGAGCAGTACTTC.

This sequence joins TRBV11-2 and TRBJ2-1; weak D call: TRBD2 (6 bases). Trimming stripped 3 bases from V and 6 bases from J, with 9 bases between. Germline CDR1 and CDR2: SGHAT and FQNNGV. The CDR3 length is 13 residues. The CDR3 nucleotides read TGTGCCAGCAGCTTGGCGGGGAGCAATGAGCAGTTCTTC. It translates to CASSLAGSNEQFF.

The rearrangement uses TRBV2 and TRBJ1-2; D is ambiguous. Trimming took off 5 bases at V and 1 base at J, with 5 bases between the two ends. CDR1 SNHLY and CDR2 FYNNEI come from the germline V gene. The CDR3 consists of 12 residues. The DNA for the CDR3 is TGTGCCAGCAGTTCAATTAACTATGGCTACACCTTC. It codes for CASSSINYGYTF.

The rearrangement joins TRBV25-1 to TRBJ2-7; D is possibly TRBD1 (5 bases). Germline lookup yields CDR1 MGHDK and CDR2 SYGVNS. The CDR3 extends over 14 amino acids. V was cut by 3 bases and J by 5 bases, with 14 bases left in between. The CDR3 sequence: CASSDLRGFHEQYF. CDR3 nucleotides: TGTGCCAGCAGTGATCTAAGGGGATTCCACGAGCAGTACTTC.

The CDR3 reads CASSWLAGGYNEQFF. The CDR3 nucleotides are TGTGCCAGCAGCTGGCTAGCGGGAGGGTACAATGAGCAGTTCTTC. The V and J genes are TRBV13 and TRBJ2-1, with 12 positions matching TRBD2. The V gene's germline CDR1 is PRHDT and CDR2 FYEKMQ (reference sequence). The CDR3 covers 15 residues. The ends lost 4 bases at V and 4 bases at J; junction bases unmatched: 2.

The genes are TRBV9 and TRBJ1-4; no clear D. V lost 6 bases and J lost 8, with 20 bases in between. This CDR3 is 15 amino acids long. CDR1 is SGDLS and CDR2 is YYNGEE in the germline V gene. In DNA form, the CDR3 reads TGTGCCAGCAACCCAGGACCTCACTTGGGCGAAAAACTGTTTTTT. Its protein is CASNPGPHLGEKLFF.

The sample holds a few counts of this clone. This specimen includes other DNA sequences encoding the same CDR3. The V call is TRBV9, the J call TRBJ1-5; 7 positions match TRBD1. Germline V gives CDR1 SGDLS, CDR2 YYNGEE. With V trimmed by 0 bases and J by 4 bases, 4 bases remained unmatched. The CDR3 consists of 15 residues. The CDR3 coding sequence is TGTGCCAGCAGCGTAGGACAGGGTCCAAATCAGCCCCAGCATTTT. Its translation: CASSVGQGPNQPQHF. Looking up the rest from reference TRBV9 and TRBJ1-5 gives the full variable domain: DSGVTQTPKHLITATGQRVTLRCSPRSGDLSVYWYQQSLDQGLQFLIQYYNGEERAKGNILERFSAQQFPDLHSELNLSSLELGDSALYFCASSVGQGPNQPQHFGDGTRLSIL.

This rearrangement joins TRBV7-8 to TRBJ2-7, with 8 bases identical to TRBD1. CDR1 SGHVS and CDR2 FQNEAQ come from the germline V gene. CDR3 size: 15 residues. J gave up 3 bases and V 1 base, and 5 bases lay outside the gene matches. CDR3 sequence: CASSLGTGGFYEQYF. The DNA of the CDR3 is TGTGCCAGCAGCTTAGGCACAGGGGGTTTCTACGAGCAGTACTTC.

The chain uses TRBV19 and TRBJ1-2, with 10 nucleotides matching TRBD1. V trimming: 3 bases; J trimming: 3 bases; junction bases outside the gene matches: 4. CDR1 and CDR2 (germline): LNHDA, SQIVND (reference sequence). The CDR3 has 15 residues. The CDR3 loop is CASSIRTGGDYGYTF. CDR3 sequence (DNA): TGTGCCAGTAGTATTCGGACAGGGGGGGACTATGGCTACACCTTC.